This record concerns one TCR beta chain sequence. Its target antigen remains unknown. Base-call qualities are not available, and no considerably larger clone is one nucleotide away. These data originate in a study of cytomegalovirus exposure and HLA in healthy donors (dated by TCRdb to the late 2010s). For context, the study as a whole: According to a later analysis, one platform produced both the approximately 110 validation repertoires and the 620 or so repertoires of the first cohort. The aim of the study was to test whether cataloging public T cell receptors could identify signatures of past pathogen exposure. Besides the first cohort of some 670 subjects, a separate validation cohort made up of 120 or so different subjects was used. To predict cytomegalovirus infection status, the study brought together high-throughput TCR immunosequencing, statistical association of individual TCRs with disease status, and machine learning. The paper's findings and limits, for the study overall: Cytomegalovirus status was reported to be diagnosed by the classifier with high specificity and sensitivity in both the original and validation cohorts. According to the authors, the approach could potentially be generalized to other disease states and immunological phenotypes. A later analysis found that TCRs clustered in the first cohort also tended to co-occur in the 95 to 150 validation repertoires, with approximately 94% of cluster scores above 0. All 130 or so repertoires were used to score co-occurrence in the validation cohort in a later analysis, because that analysis had no HLA typing for the cohort. While some public TCRs were present in many individuals, most TCR sequences turned up only very rarely across donors. In the study, 150 to 200 TCR beta chains were listed as associated with cytomegalovirus. A few of the identified cytomegalovirus-associated TCR beta chains were confirmed in vitro to be specific for cytomegalovirus antigens.

Its CDR3 holds 14 amino acids, cysteine through phenylalanine. This entry keeps only the CDR3 DNA: 42 bases, framed from base 1. V is trimmed back by 4 bases and J by 5 bases, and the junction contains 5 bases that no gene match accounts for. From a lookup of the germline V gene, CDR1 and CDR2 are MNHNS and SASEGT. The library was obtained by the immunoSEQ multiplex PCR assay. Per the authors' processing: To diagnose cytomegalovirus status from the catalog of TCR beta chain sequences, a statistical classification framework was built. TCRdb's version of the immuneACCESS table is confined to in-frame rearrangements and falls short of the full clone set. An unresolved V gene accounts for under half of the shortfall where checked; the remainder is of unknown origin. V, J and clone size are taken as reported in that table, and D and trimming were inferred from the DNA itself. The sample table lists about 160,000 clones, about 96% of them with a count of one. Clones ranked in the top ten supply roughly 0.83% of the sample.

Donors formed part of the validation cohort, which comprised 120 or so subjects and was distinct from the first cohort of 666 subjects. The chain was built from TRBV6-1 and TRBJ2-5; 9 bases in the junction line up with TRBD1. Sequenced material: PBMCs. This TCR was sampled from a woman between 18 and 30 years old in good health and CMV-seronegative. The CDR3 has the sequence CASSVDRGWETQYF. The sequence in DNA is TGTGCCAGCAGTGTCGACAGGGGGTGGGAGACCCAGTACTTC.